A single TCR beta chain is shown here with its context. V dropped 5 bases and J dropped 9 bases, with 11 bases sitting between them. The CDR3 consists of 12 residues. CDR1 MDHEN and CDR2 SYDVKM come from the germline V gene. Authors' processing steps: Scientists estimated how many nucleated cells there were by amplifying reference gene primers. The protocol was immunoSEQ multiplex PCR, while the TCRdb copy is restricted to in-frame clones and leaves out a portion. V, J and clone size were drawn from that table, and D and trimming were deduced from the DNA. The sample has 90,000 or so clones; roughly 86% are singletons. The source of the sample is a study of blood T cell repertoires in COVID-19. Study as a whole: Researchers got acute and convalescent COVID-19 samples from the United States, Italy and Spain.

The clonotype originates from a man aged 50 to 60 with active COVID-19. What was sequenced was peripheral blood. The genes are TRBV28 and TRBJ1-5; D remains ambiguous. The CDR3 spells CASSPRIGPQHF. DNA of the CDR3: TGTGCCAGCAGTCCCAGGATTGGGCCCCAGCATTTT.